This T cell receptor beta chain was captured in a study of blood T cell repertoires in COVID-19. For the study at large: PBMCs, B-cell-depleted T cells, or T cells were the source of the cDNA or gDNA that made up the material.

The germline gives CDR1 SGHNT, CDR2 YENEEA. J lost 6 bases, V lost 0 bases, and 7 bases had no gene match. This CDR3 has 16 residues. The authors' processing: Reference gene primer amplification gave nucleated cell count estimates. This table comes from immunoSEQ multiplex PCR, and its TCRdb copy is limited to in-frame clones, with some not included. V, J and clone size derive from that table, while D and trimming were established from the DNA sequence. The sample records 140,000 to 150,000 clones, roughly 88% being singletons. Sequencing input: peripheral blood. This receptor was taken from a woman aged 50 to 60 with acute or convalescent COVID-19. V gene TRBV11-3 combines with J gene TRBJ1-5; 8 positions agree with TRBD1. For the CDR3, the DNA is TGTGCCAGCAGCTTAGATCGGCAGGGGGCCCGTCAGCCCCAGCATTTT. Its protein product is CASSLDRQGARQPQHF.